The next 12 T cell receptor beta chains were all read from a single sample in a study of regulatory T cells in long-lasting Graves disease. Building of the TCR beta libraries involved iRepertoire HTBI primers and Arm-PCR of CDR3 regions. MiXCR was run by TCRdb on the multiplex PCR reads, yielding one entry per CDR3 protein. The table has roughly 610,000 distinct CDR3 sequences, 16% seen once. Time point indicated: newly diagnosed GD, antithyroid drugs for less than 3 months. PBMC-derived RNA was used for the TCR library. This sample also appeared in a second study, on T cells in Graves' hyperthyroidism and ophthalmopathy.

This material consisted of peripheral blood mononuclear cells (PBMCs), taken at new diagnosis, from a patient treated with antithyroid drugs. The receptor set was obtained from a woman aged 25-40 years with Graves disease.

This clonotype was seen many times. The gene calls are TRBV20-1 and TRBJ1-5; D not certain. Looked up from germline, CDR1 is DFQATT and CDR2 is SNEGSKA (reference sequence). The V and J ends lost 0 bases and 3 bases respectively, with 9 bases between them. The CDR3 runs 14 residues. CDR3 region: CSAREAATNQPQHF. DNA of the CDR3: TGCAGTGCTAGAGAGGCTGCGACCAATCAGCCCCAGCATTTT.

In its sample, this clonotype was seen many times. The chain recombines TRBV12-3 or TRBV12-4 with TRBJ2-7; 9 bases fit TRBD2. This CDR3 comprises 15 residues. Germline trimming cut 3 bases from V and 4 bases from J; bases unmatched to any gene: 7. The CDR3: CASSLGGRAGYEQYF. For the CDR3, the DNA is TGTGCCAGCAGTTTGGGCGGGAGGGCCGGGTACGAGCAGTACTTC.

The sample holds a few counts of this clonotype. The CDR3 sequence is CASSPRGMTATNEKLFF. The CDR3, as DNA: TGTGCCAGCTCACCGAGGGGGATGACAGCAACTAATGAAAAACTGTTTTTT. The rearrangement joins TRBV18 to TRBJ1-4, with TRBD1 as a possible D gene (6 bases). The CDR3 totals 17 residues. CDR1 is KGHSH and CDR2 is LQKENI in the germline V gene. V lost 3 bases to trimming and J lost 0 bases, with 14 bases between them.

In its sample, this clonotype was seen once. It may be a read error: a sequence one base away is much more abundant. The V call is TRBV7-2, the J call TRBJ2-3; 12 nucleotides align to TRBD2. V trimming: 5 bases; J trimming: 4 bases; junction bases outside the gene matches: 10. This CDR3 spans 17 amino acids. The germline V gene has CDR1 SGHTA and CDR2 FQGNSA. CDR3 sequence (DNA): TGTGCCAGCAGCGTGACGAGACTAGCGGGAGTTGCAGATACGCAGTATTTT. It encodes CASSVTRLAGVADTQYF.

The sample holds many counts of this clonotype. The chain employs TRBV20-1 and TRBJ2-3; D not certain. This CDR3 region has 11 residues. Germline CDR1 DFQATT, CDR2 SNEGSKA (reference sequence). Trimming took off 1 base at V and 5 bases at J, with 4 bases between the two ends. CDR3 protein: CSARGEDTQYF. As DNA, the CDR3 is TGCAGTGCTAGAGGCGAAGATACGCAGTATTTT.

This clonotype appeared a few times. The V call is TRBV7-8, the J call TRBJ2-2; 9 positions match TRBD1. The germline CDR1 and CDR2 sequences are SGHVS and FQNEAQ. This CDR3 comprises 15 residues. J lost 6 bases, V lost 10 bases, and 12 bases had no gene match. The CDR3 DNA is TGTGCCACTCAACCCCGGGACAGGGCCCCCGGGGAGCTGTTTTTT. As protein: CATQPRDRAPGELFF.

This clonotype was seen repeatedly, ten times or more. V gene TRBV11-2 combines with J gene TRBJ2-3, with D uncertain. Germline loops: CDR1 SGHAT, CDR2 FQNNGV. This CDR3 has 13 residues. The germline V and J ends were trimmed by 5 bases and 0 bases, with 6 bases remaining between them. The CDR3 protein is CASSHQSTDTQYF. In DNA, the CDR3 is TGTGCCAGCAGCCACCAAAGCACAGATACGCAGTATTTT.

This clonotype was observed a few times. Germline and junction disagree at one end, which may indicate a read error. J is TRBJ1-1 and V is TRBV29-1; 7 bases fit TRBD1. This CDR3 has 13 residues. Germline V gives CDR1 SQVTM, CDR2 ANQGSEA. The chain's CDR3 is CSVRQGGNAEAFF. The DNA for the CDR3 is TGCAGCGTTCGACAGGGTGGGAACGCTGAAGCTTTCTTT.

This clonotype was found many times. The J gene is TRBJ2-7, the V gene TRBV5-1; 7 bases line up with TRBD1. The CDR3 covers 14 residues. Germline assignment: CDR1 SGHRS and CDR2 YFSETQ. V gave up 2 bases and J gave up 5 bases; unmatched junction bases: 7. DNA for the CDR3: TGCGCCAGCAGCTTTCGCCAGGGGGATCACGAGCAGTACTTC. Its protein product is CASSFRQGDHEQYF.

V and J are TRBV28 and TRBJ2-3; the match to TRBD2 covers 11 bases. The CDR3 loop spans 17 amino acids. J lost 2 bases, V lost 3 bases, and 7 bases had no gene match. The germline CDR1 and CDR2 sequences are MDHEN and SYDVKM. The CDR3 bases are TGTGCCAGCAGTTTGCCCCCTAGCGGGAGGAACACAGATACGCAGTATTTT. This encodes CASSLPPSGRNTDTQYF.

This clonotype has a handful of counts. V usage is TRBV11-2 and J usage is TRBJ2-4; 9 nucleotides agree with TRBD1. V gave up 6 bases and J gave up 2 bases; unmatched junction bases: 8. The CDR3 sequence is 16 residues long. Germline V gene lookup returns CDR1 SGHAT and CDR2 FQNNGV. The CDR3 here is CASRPTGGLTKNIQYF. CDR3 in DNA: TGTGCCAGCAGACCTACAGGGGGCCTAACCAAAAACATTCAGTACTTC.

In this sample, this clonotype turned up many times. The chain recombines TRBV2 with TRBJ1-1; a possible D gene is TRBD1 (5 bases). Trimming pared 6 bases from V and 0 bases from J, leaving 17 bases between. Germline CDR1 reads SNHLY; CDR2 reads FYNNEI. CDR3 length: 16 residues. This CDR3 is CASSAYRRGMNTEAFF. As DNA, the CDR3 is TGTGCCAGCAGCGCCTACAGGCGAGGCATGAACACTGAAGCTTTCTTT.